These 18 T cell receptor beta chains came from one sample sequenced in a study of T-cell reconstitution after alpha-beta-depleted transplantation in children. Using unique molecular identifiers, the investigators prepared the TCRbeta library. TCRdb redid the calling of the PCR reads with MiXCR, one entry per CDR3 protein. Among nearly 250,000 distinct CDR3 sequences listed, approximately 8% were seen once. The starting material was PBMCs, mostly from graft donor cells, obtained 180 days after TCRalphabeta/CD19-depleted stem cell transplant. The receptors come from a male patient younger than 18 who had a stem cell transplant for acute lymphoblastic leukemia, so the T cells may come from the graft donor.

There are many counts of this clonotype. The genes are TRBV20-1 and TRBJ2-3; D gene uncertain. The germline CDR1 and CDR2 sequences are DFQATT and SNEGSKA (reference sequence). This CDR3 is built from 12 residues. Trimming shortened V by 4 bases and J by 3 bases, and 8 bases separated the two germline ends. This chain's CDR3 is CSATVGTDTQYF. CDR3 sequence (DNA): TGCAGTGCTACCGTAGGGACAGATACGCAGTATTTT.

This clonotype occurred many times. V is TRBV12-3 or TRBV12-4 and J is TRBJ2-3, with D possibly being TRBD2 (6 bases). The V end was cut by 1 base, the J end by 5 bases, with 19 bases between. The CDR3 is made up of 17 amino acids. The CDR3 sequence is CASSLGGGIALQDTQYF. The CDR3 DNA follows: TGTGCCAGCAGTTTAGGAGGCGGGATTGCCCTGCAAGATACGCAGTATTTT.

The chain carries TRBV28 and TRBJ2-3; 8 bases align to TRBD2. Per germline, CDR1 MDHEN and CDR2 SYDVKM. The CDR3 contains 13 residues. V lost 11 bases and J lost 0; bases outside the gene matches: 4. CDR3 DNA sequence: TGTGCCTCGGGGGGGGGGAGCACAGATACGCAGTATTTT. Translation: CASGGGSTDTQYF.

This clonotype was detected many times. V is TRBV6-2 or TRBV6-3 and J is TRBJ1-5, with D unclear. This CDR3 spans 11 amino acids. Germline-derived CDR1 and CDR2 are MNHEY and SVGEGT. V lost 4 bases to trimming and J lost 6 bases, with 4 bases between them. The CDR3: CASSSGQPQHF. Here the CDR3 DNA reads TGTGCCAGCAGTTCGGGTCAGCCCCAGCATTTT.

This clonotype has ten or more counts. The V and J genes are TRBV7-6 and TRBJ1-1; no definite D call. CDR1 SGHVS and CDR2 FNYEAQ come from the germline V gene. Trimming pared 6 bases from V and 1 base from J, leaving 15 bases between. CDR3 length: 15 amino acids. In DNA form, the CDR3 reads TGTGCCAGCAGGTTGATGCAGGCAGCGAACACTGAAGCTTTCTTT. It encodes CASRLMQAANTEAFF.

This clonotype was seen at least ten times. The CDR3 protein is CASSPSSGGGETQYF. Here the CDR3 DNA reads TGTGCCAGCAGCCCCTCTAGCGGGGGAGGGGAGACCCAGTACTTC. This sequence joins TRBV5-5 and TRBJ2-5; 10 bases are shared with TRBD2. Germline-derived CDR1 and CDR2 are SGHKS and YYEKEE (reference sequence). Trimming at V came to 4 bases and at J to 5 bases, leaving 8 bases not matched to a gene. The CDR3 runs to 15 residues.

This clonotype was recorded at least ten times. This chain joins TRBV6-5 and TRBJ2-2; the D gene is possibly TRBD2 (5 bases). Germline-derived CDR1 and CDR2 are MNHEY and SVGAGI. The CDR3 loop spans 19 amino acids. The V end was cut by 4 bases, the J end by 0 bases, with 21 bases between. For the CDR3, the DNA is TGTGCCAGCAGTTTTTCGGCCTGGGGAGCAAAACCGAACACCGGGGAGCTGTTTTTT. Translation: CASSFSAWGAKPNTGELFF.

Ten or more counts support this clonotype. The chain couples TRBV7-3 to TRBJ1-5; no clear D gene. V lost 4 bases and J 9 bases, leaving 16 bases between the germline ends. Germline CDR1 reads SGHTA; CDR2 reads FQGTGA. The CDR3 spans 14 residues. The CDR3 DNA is TGTGCCAGCAGCTACACGCTGGGGAGGCCGCCCCAGCATTTT. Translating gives CASSYTLGRPPQHF.

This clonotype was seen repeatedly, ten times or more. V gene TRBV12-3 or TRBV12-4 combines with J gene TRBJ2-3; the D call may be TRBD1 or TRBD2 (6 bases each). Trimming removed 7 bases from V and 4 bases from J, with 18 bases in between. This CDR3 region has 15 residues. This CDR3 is CASNTGTGAADTQYF. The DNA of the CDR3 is TGTGCCAGCAACACGGGTACGGGGGCGGCAGATACGCAGTATTTT.

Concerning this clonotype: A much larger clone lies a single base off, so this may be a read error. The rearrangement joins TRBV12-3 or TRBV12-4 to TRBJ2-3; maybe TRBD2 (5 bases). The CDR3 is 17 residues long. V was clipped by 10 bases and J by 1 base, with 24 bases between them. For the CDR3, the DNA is TGTGCCATCAGCTTGCTCAGGAGCGGTCCGGGCACAGATACGCAGTATTTT. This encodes CAISLLRSGPGTDTQYF.

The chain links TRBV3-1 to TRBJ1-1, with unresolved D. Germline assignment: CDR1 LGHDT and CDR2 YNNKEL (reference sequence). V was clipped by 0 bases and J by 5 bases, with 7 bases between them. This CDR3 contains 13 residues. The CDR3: CASSQDWETEAFF. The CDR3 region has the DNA TGTGCCAGCAGCCAAGACTGGGAAACTGAAGCTTTCTTT.

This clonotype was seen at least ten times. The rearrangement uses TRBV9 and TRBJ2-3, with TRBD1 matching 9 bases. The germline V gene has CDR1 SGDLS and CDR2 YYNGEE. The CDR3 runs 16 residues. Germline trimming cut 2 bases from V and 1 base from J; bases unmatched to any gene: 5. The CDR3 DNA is TGTGCCAGCAGCGTGAGCCGGGACAGGGGCACAGATACGCAGTATTTT. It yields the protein CASSVSRDRGTDTQYF.

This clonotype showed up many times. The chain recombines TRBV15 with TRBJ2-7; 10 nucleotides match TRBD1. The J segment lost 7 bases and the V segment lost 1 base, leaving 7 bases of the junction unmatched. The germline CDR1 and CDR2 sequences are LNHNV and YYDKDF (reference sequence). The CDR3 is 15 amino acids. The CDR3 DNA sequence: TGTGCCACCAGCAGAGTGACAGGGGGCGCGGGGGAGCAGTACTTC. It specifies CATSRVTGGAGEQYF.

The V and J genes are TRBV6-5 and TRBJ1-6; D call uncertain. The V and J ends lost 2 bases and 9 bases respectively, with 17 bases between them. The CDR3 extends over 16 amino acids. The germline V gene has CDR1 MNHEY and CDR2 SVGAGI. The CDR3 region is CASSYDGHSFTSPLHF. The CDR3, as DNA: TGTGCCAGCAGTTACGACGGGCACTCTTTCACTTCACCCCTCCACTTT.

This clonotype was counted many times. The CDR3 DNA is TGTGCCAGCAGCTTAAGGGCAGCAGGCACTGAAGCTTTCTTT. Translated, it gives CASSLRAAGTEAFF. The chain recombines TRBV7-2 with TRBJ1-1; D is uncertain. V was trimmed by 2 bases and J by 4 bases, leaving 11 bases between them. This CDR3 has 14 residues. Germline CDR1 reads SGHTA; CDR2 reads FQGNSA.

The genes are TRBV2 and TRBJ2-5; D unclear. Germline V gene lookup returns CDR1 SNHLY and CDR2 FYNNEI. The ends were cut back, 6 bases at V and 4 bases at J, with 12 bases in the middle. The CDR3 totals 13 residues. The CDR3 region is CASRPLGRETQYF. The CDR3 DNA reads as TGTGCCAGCAGGCCCCTTGGTAGAGAGACCCAGTACTTC.

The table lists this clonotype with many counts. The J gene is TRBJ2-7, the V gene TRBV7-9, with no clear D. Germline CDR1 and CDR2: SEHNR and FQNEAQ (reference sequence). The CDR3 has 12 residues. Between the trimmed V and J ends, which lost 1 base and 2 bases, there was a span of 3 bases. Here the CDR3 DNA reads TGTGCCAGCAGCTTAGGAACCTACGAGCAGTACTTC. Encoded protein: CASSLGTYEQYF. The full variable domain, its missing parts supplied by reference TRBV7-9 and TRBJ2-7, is DTGVSQNPRHKITKRGQNVTFRCDPISEHNRLYWYRQTLGQGPEFLTYFQNEAQLEKSRLLSDRFSAERPKGSFSTLEIQRTEQGDSAMYLCASSLGTYEQYFGPGTRLTVT.

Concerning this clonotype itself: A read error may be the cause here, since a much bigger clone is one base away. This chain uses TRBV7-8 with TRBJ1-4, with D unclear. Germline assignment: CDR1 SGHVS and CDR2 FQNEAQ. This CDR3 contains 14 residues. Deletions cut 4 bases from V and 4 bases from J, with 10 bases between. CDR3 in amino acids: CASSSRGLNEKLFF. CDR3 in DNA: TGTGCCAGCAGCTCCCGCGGCCTTAATGAAAAACTGTTTTTT.